This TCR beta chain was captured by sequencing in a study of T-cell memory formation after mild COVID-19. Per the germline V gene, CDR1 is DFQATT and CDR2 is SNEGSKA (reference sequence). Losses at the gene ends were 4 bases for V and 3 bases for J; bases not matched to a gene: 5. CDR3 length: 13 amino acids. In TCRdb, the 5' RACE reads were re-called with MiXCR into one record per CDR3 protein. Of over 250,000 distinct CDR3 sequences listed, 15% to 20% are singletons. Sequencing was performed on PBMCs or a T cell subset sorted from them (not recorded which). This TCR derives from a man between 18 and 35 years old who had mild COVID-19 (a few samples of this study predate the infection). Cell type and time point are not known. The chain is built from TRBV20-1 and TRBJ1-2; 7 bases are a match to TRBD1. The CDR3 sequence is CSATRGIDYGYTF. The CDR3, as DNA: TGCAGTGCTACCAGGGGGATTGACTATGGCTACACCTTC.